This T cell receptor (beta chain) was sequenced for a study of technical replicates of blood from a handful of donors. The germline V gene has CDR1 SGHNT and CDR2 YENEEA. CDR3 length: 15 residues. Method: immunoSEQ multiplex PCR; TCRdb's copy keeps in-frame clones and lacks some. The sample has more than 80,000 clones; 90% to 98% are singletons. Concerning this clone itself: One junction end does not reproduce the germline sequence, and a read error may be involved.

Sequenced input: T cells isolated from PBMCs. The rearrangement links TRBV11-3 to TRBJ2-1; a weak D match, TRBD1 (6 bases). The receptor was derived from a human donor in good health. CDR3 sequence (DNA): TGTGCCAGCAGCATAGACAGGATATCCTACAATGAGCAGTTCTTC. Its protein is CASSIDRISYNEQFF.